The next 30 T cell receptor beta chains were all read from a single sample in a study of a mutant IDH1 vaccine in newly diagnosed glioma. Time point denoted: baseline, week 1 (first vaccination visit). Stated treatment: pre-vaccination baseline after standard-of-care therapy. Clones were sequenced by immunoSEQ multiplex PCR, and TCRdb holds only the in-frame ones, with some missing. The table has about 92,000 clones, roughly 75% seen once. The input for sequencing was PBMCs, taken from a glioma patient treated with radiotherapy, temozolomide or both. These receptors all stem from a man in his forties with glioma.

The chain is built from TRBV7-2 and TRBJ2-1, with 15 bases identical to TRBD2. With V trimmed by 5 bases and J by 5 bases, 10 bases remained unmatched. The CDR3 has 18 residues. CDR1 and CDR2 (germline): SGHTA, FQGNSA. CDR3 region: CASSRTSGGARSHNEQFF. In DNA, the CDR3 is TGTGCCAGCAGCAGGACTAGCGGGGGGGCCCGTAGTCACAATGAGCAGTTCTTC.

This chain uses TRBV19 with TRBJ2-3; 9 nucleotides match TRBD1. J was trimmed by 2 bases and V by 10 bases; bases with no gene match: 13. This CDR3 has 16 residues. Germline V gene data show CDR1 as LNHDA and CDR2 as SQIVND (reference sequence). CDR3 region: CATRMPGQGPTDTQYF. The CDR3 nucleotides read TGTGCCACTCGAATGCCGGGACAGGGCCCCACAGATACGCAGTATTTT.

This clone was found once. The V call is TRBV5-5, the J call TRBJ2-7; D is possibly TRBD2 (5 bases). Trimming stripped 4 bases from V and 5 bases from J, with 13 bases between. Germline V gene data show CDR1 as SGHKS and CDR2 as YYEKEE (reference sequence). The CDR3 covers 13 residues. CDR3 amino acids: CASSGVGGHEQYF. The CDR3 DNA is TGTGCCAGCAGCGGAGTCGGAGGTCACGAGCAGTACTTC.

The CDR3 sequence is CASSLVSFRGHEQYF. CDR3 coding DNA: TGTGCCAGCAGCTTAGTCTCGTTCAGGGGTCACGAGCAGTACTTC. This chain joins TRBV7-2 and TRBJ2-7; D possibly corresponds to TRBD1 (6 bases). Germline-derived CDR1 and CDR2 are SGHTA and FQGNSA. Trimming removed 1 base at V and 5 bases at J, with 15 bases between. The CDR3 covers 15 residues.

This chain joins TRBV6-5 and TRBJ2-7; D call uncertain. The CDR3 totals 13 residues. V lost 5 bases and J lost 0, with 8 bases in between. The germline gives CDR1 MNHEY, CDR2 SVGAGI. CDR3 amino acids: CASSVDLSYEQYF. CDR3 in DNA: TGTGCCAGCAGTGTGGACCTCTCCTACGAGCAGTACTTC.

In this sample, this clone turned up once. This sequence joins TRBV5-1 and TRBJ2-3, with a tentative D call TRBD1 (5 bases). The CDR3 is 14 amino acids. Between the trimmed V and J ends, which lost 0 bases and 5 bases, there was a span of 10 bases. Germline CDR1 is SGHRS and CDR2 is YFSETQ. CDR3 sequence: CASSLVRDIDTQYF. CDR3 DNA sequence: TGCGCCAGCAGCTTGGTCAGGGATATAGATACGCAGTATTTT. Supplemented by reference TRBV5-1 and TRBJ2-3, the full variable domain reads KAGVTQTPRYLIKTRGQQVTLSCSPISGHRSVSWYQQTPGQGLQFLFEYFSETQRNKGNFPGRFSGRQFSNSRSEMNVSTLELGDSALYLCASSLVRDIDTQYFGPGTRLTVL.

The chain's CDR3 is CASSLVGGRGNEQFF. The CDR3 coding sequence is TGTGCCAGCAGCTTAGTTGGCGGGAGGGGCAATGAGCAGTTCTTC. This rearrangement joins TRBV7-6 to TRBJ2-1, with 9 positions matching TRBD2. V lost 1 base to trimming and J lost 6 bases; unmatched junction nucleotides: 4. Germline-derived CDR1 and CDR2 are SGHVS and FNYEAQ. CDR3 size: 15 residues.

This clone came up once. The chain employs TRBV27 and TRBJ1-1, with D uncertain. With 2 bases removed from V and 2 bases from J, the gap between germline ends came to 6 bases. The CDR3 extends over 13 amino acids. CDR1 MNHEY and CDR2 SMNVEV come from the germline V gene (reference sequence). This chain's CDR3 is CASSLIRNTEAFF. The CDR3 DNA reads as TGTGCCAGCAGTTTAATTCGTAACACTGAAGCTTTCTTT.

The chain is built from TRBV30 and TRBJ2-5; D possibly matches TRBD1 or TRBD2 (5 bases each). CDR1 and CDR2 (germline): GTSNPN, SVGIG (reference sequence). There are 12 residues in the CDR3. V was clipped by 1 base and J by 5 bases, with 8 bases between them. CDR3 bases: TGTGCCTGGAGTGGGGGGTCGGAGACCCAGTACTTC. Translated: CAWSGGSETQYF.

V and J are TRBV18 and TRBJ2-2; TRBD1 is a possible D gene (5 bases). The CDR3 covers 15 residues. Trimming stripped 3 bases from V and 5 bases from J, with 13 bases between. CDR1 is KGHSH and CDR2 is LQKENI in the germline V gene. CDR3 sequence: CASSPQGTPTGELFF. The CDR3 bases are TGTGCCAGCTCACCCCAGGGTACTCCAACCGGGGAGCTGTTTTTT.

This chain links TRBV29-1 with TRBJ1-4; D gene uncertain. The length of the CDR3 is 15 residues. Trimming removed 0 bases at V and 8 bases at J, with 16 bases between. Germline V gene lookup returns CDR1 SQVTM and CDR2 ANQGSEA. Here the CDR3 reads CSVEDSGTLGEKLFF. The DNA for the CDR3 is TGCAGCGTTGAAGATAGCGGCACGCTGGGGGAAAAACTGTTTTTT.

The chain joins TRBV7-9 to TRBJ2-7; TRBD1 aligns across 8 bases. CDR3 length: 14 amino acids. V lost 1 base to trimming and J lost 3 bases; unmatched junction nucleotides: 2. Germline assignment: CDR1 SEHNR and CDR2 FQNEAQ (reference sequence). The CDR3 here is CASSLVGTGYEQYF. CDR3 in DNA: TGTGCCAGCAGCTTAGTTGGGACAGGCTACGAGCAGTACTTC.

This clone was observed a single time. The chain carries TRBV29-1 and TRBJ2-3, with 8 nucleotides matching TRBD1. With V trimmed by 0 bases and J by 2 bases, 4 bases remained unmatched. CDR3 length: 15 residues. CDR1 is SQVTM and CDR2 is ANQGSEA in the germline V gene. CDR3 coding DNA: TGCAGCGTTGAAGAAACAGGGGGTGACACAGATACGCAGTATTTT. Protein product: CSVEETGGDTDTQYF.

This clone was seen only once. This chain uses TRBV5-1 with TRBJ2-3; D is ambiguous. Germline assignment: CDR1 SGHRS and CDR2 YFSETQ. The CDR3 length is 16 residues. The germline V and J ends were trimmed by 0 bases and 3 bases, with 14 bases remaining between them. In DNA form, the CDR3 reads TGCGCCAGCAGCTTGGCTGGATCTGGAAGGACAGATACGCAGTATTTT. Residues: CASSLAGSGRTDTQYF.

The V and J genes are TRBV5-6 and TRBJ1-4; 7 bases map to TRBD1. V trimming: 4 bases; J trimming: 8 bases; junction bases outside the gene matches: 5. The CDR3 is 13 amino acids. Germline assignment: CDR1 SGHDT and CDR2 YYEEEE. As DNA, the CDR3 is TGTGCCAGCAGCGTTGGGACAGAGGAAAAACTGTTTTTT. Its protein product is CASSVGTEEKLFF.

This clone has just one count. The chain has TRBV7-2 and TRBJ1-1; D unresolved. CDR1 and CDR2 from the germline V gene are SGHTA and FQGNSA. The CDR3 loop spans 13 amino acids. Trimming took 6 bases from V and 4 from J, leaving 12 bases between them. The CDR3 is CASRLGDGTEAFF. The CDR3 DNA sequence: TGTGCCAGCAGGTTGGGAGATGGCACTGAAGCTTTCTTT.

The chain employs TRBV7-9 and TRBJ1-5; no firm D call. Germline V gene data show CDR1 as SEHNR and CDR2 as FQNEAQ (reference sequence). Trimming pared 4 bases from V and 3 bases from J, leaving 10 bases between. The CDR3 is 14 residues long. CDR3 sequence: CASSSRADNQPQHF. The CDR3 DNA reads as TGTGCCAGCAGCTCTAGGGCGGACAATCAGCCCCAGCATTTT.

This chain joins TRBV28 and TRBJ2-7; tentative D call: TRBD2 (5 bases). Per the germline V gene, CDR1 is MDHEN and CDR2 is SYDVKM. Trimming pared 4 bases from V and 4 bases from J, leaving 20 bases between. This CDR3 spans 16 amino acids. This CDR3 reads CASSYPLSGSRYEQYF. The DNA of the CDR3 is TGTGCCAGCAGTTATCCCCTGAGCGGCAGTAGATACGAGCAGTACTTC. Based on the CDR3 plus reference TRBV28 and TRBJ2-7, the full variable domain is DVKVTQSSRYLVKRTGEKVFLECVQDMDHENMFWYRQDPGLGLRLIYFSYDVKMKEKGDIPEGYSVSREKKERFSLILESASTNQTSMYLCASSYPLSGSRYEQYFGPGTRLTVT.

V usage is TRBV28 and J usage is TRBJ1-4, with 9 positions matching TRBD1. The junction had 16 bases not matched to a gene; V was cut back by 5 bases and J by 9 bases. The CDR3 is 17 residues long. Germline CDR1 and CDR2: MDHEN and SYDVKM. The CDR3 here is CASSASGTGILYQKLFF. The CDR3, as DNA: TGTGCCAGCAGTGCCTCCGGGACAGGGATCCTTTATCAAAAACTGTTTTTT.

The V gene is TRBV6-5, the J gene TRBJ2-5; D possibly uses TRBD1 or TRBD2 (5 bases each). The V end was cut by 5 bases, the J end by 4 bases, with 11 bases between. The CDR3 runs to 13 residues. The germline gives CDR1 MNHEY, CDR2 SVGAGI. CDR3 sequence reads: CASSPGTGETQYF. CDR3 DNA sequence: TGTGCCAGCAGTCCCGGGACGGGAGAGACCCAGTACTTC.

This clone has just one count. This chain connects TRBV5-1 to TRBJ2-2; TRBD2 agrees at 7 bases. V was pared by 6 bases and J by 5 bases, with 13 bases of the junction left unmatched. The CDR3 is 16 residues long. Germline lookup yields CDR1 SGHRS and CDR2 YFSETQ. The chain's CDR3 is CASTPGASGPTGELFF. The CDR3 DNA sequence: TGCGCCAGCACCCCTGGGGCTAGCGGTCCTACCGGGGAGCTGTTTTTT.

This rearrangement joins TRBV4-3 to TRBJ2-7, with 9 positions matching TRBD1. From germline, CDR1 is LGHNA and CDR2 YSLEER. CDR3 length equals 16 residues. Trimming took 0 bases from V and 3 from J; bases not matched to a gene: 6. The CDR3 region is CASSQDYRGLNYEQYF. CDR3 sequence (DNA): TGCGCCAGCAGCCAAGATTACAGGGGGCTGAACTACGAGCAGTACTTC.

J is TRBJ2-7 and V is TRBV5-6; D gene ambiguous. With 3 bases removed from V and 5 bases from J, the gap between germline ends came to 6 bases. CDR1 SGHDT and CDR2 YYEEEE come from the germline V gene. The CDR3 totals 11 residues. The CDR3 here is CASSSLNEQYF. As DNA, the CDR3 is TGTGCCAGCAGCTCCCTTAACGAGCAGTACTTC.

The CDR3 reads CASSLTTSGRYF. The CDR3 DNA is TGTGCCAGCAGCTTGACGACTAGCGGGAGGTACTTC. V is TRBV5-6 and J is TRBJ2-7, with 12 positions matching TRBD2. The CDR3 is made up of 12 amino acids. In germline, CDR1 is SGHDT, CDR2 YYEEEE. The V and J ends lost 1 base and 12 bases, in that order; junction bases with no gene match: 2.

This chain links TRBV5-1 with TRBJ2-3, with D maybe TRBD1 (6 bases). Per germline, CDR1 SGHRS and CDR2 YFSETQ. The V end was cut by 4 bases, the J end by 2 bases, with 11 bases between. The CDR3 covers 14 residues. The CDR3 region is CASSEGQTTDTQYF. CDR3 DNA sequence: TGCGCCAGCAGCGAAGGACAGACCACAGATACGCAGTATTTT.

The V and J genes are TRBV11-2 and TRBJ2-7, with D possibly matching TRBD1 (6 bases). Per the germline V gene, CDR1 is SGHAT and CDR2 is FQNNGV. This CDR3 is 13 amino acids long. V lost 3 bases to trimming and J lost 4 bases, with 10 bases between them. The CDR3 sequence is CASSLGHVYEQYF. As DNA, the CDR3 is TGTGCCAGCAGCTTGGGACATGTTTACGAGCAGTACTTC.

This sequence joins TRBV9 and TRBJ2-7; D uncertain. Germline V lookup: CDR1 SGDLS, CDR2 YYNGEE. V lost 0 bases and J 2 bases, leaving 9 bases between the germline ends. The CDR3 is 14 amino acids. The CDR3 DNA reads as TGTGCCAGCAGCGTAGGAGCTTTTACCTACGAGCAGTACTTC. It yields the protein CASSVGAFTYEQYF. The full variable domain, completed using reference TRBV9 and TRBJ2-7, is DSGVTQTPKHLITATGQRVTLRCSPRSGDLSVYWYQQSLDQGLQFLIQYYNGEERAKGNILERFSAQQFPDLHSELNLSSLELGDSALYFCASSVGAFTYEQYFGPGTRLTVT.

The V gene is TRBV19, the J gene TRBJ2-4; D is possibly TRBD2 (5 bases). V dropped 3 bases and J dropped 9 bases, with 9 bases sitting between them. CDR3 length: 12 residues. The germline gives CDR1 LNHDA, CDR2 SQIVND (reference sequence). The CDR3 is CASSISGSIQYF. CDR3 sequence (DNA): TGTGCCAGTAGTATCTCGGGGAGCATTCAGTACTTC.

The gene calls are TRBV7-6 and TRBJ1-3, with no clear D. Germline-derived CDR1 and CDR2 are SGHVS and FNYEAQ. Deletions cut 3 bases from V and 4 bases from J, with 13 bases between. The CDR3 is 15 amino acids. The CDR3 is CASSFGRARGNTIYF. The CDR3 region has the DNA TGTGCCAGCAGCTTTGGCCGGGCTAGAGGAAACACCATATATTTT. Using reference TRBV7-6 and TRBJ1-3 for the parts outside the CDR3, the full variable domain is GAGVSQSPRYKVTKRGQDVALRCDPISGHVSLYWYRQALGQGPEFLTYFNYEAQQDKSGLPNDRFSAERPEGSISTLTIQRTEQRDSAMYRCASSFGRARGNTIYFGEGSWLTVV.

The V gene is TRBV7-8, the J gene TRBJ2-3; D ambiguous. The germline V and J ends were trimmed by 4 bases and 1 base, with 9 bases remaining between them. Germline CDR1 is SGHVS and CDR2 is FQNEAQ. The CDR3 consists of 14 residues. As DNA, the CDR3 is TGTGCCAGCAGCTCCCTACCCCGCACAGATACGCAGTATTTT. It specifies CASSSLPRTDTQYF.